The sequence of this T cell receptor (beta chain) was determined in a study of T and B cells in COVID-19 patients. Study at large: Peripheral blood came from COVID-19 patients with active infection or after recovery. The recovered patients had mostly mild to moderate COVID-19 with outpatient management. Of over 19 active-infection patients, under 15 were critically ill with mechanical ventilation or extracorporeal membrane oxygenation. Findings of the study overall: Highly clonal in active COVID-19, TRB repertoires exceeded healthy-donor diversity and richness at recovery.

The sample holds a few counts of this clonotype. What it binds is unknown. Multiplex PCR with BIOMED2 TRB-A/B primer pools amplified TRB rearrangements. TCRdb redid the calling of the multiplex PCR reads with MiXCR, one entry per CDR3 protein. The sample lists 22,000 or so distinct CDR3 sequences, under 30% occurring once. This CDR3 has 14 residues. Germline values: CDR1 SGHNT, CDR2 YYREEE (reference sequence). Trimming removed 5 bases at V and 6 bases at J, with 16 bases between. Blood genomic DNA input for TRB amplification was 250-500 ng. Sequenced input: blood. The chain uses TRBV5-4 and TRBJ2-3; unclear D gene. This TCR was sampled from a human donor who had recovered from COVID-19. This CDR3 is CASREDRRRDTQYF. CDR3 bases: TGTGCCAGCAGAGAAGACCGACGACGGGATACGCAGTATTTT. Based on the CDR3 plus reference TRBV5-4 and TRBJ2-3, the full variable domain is ETGVTQSPTHLIKTRGQQVTLRCSSQSGHNTVSWYQQALGQGPQFIFQYYREEENGRGNFPPRFSGLQFPNYSSELNVNALELDDSALYLCASREDRRRDTQYFGPGTRLTVL.